The rows below give T cell receptor beta chains drawn from one sample of a study of blood T cell repertoires in COVID-19. The table came from immunoSEQ multiplex PCR; TCRdb's copy has only in-frame clones and leaves some out. The sample records about 300,000 clones, more than 75% being singletons. The sample taken for sequencing was PBMCs or T cells enriched from blood (not recorded which). The receptors here all came from a woman in her late teens or twenties who had recovered from COVID-19. Each CDR3 is given without its conserved first and last residue. Fields, in order: V gene, clone size, J gene, CDR3 protein. The listing skips clone size in some rows; elsewhere it reads once, few, many or a size class.

TRBV6-5	NA	TRBJ1-6	ASSYSMVGPGSPLH
TRBV28	NA	TRBJ1-6	ASDRQDHNSPLH
TRBV19	NA	TRBJ1-6	ASSMVRDRVSPLH
TRBV28	NA	TRBJ1-5	ASSSGGGNQPQH
TRBV24-1	NA	TRBJ1-2	ATSDLQIGGSYGYT
TRBV18	NA	TRBJ1-5	ASSLQGPNQPQH
TRBV7-8	once	TRBJ2-7	ASSLETRGHEQY
TRBV18	NA	TRBJ1-5	ASSLTGNQPQH
TRBV19	NA	TRBJ1-4	ASSTPGIGEKLF
TRBV14	NA	TRBJ2-3	ASSQEYDRGTDTQY
TRBV4-1	NA	TRBJ2-2	ASSQVSRKERGNTGELF
TRBV27	NA	TRBJ2-5	ASRRRQGFQETQY
TRBV30	NA	TRBJ2-7	AWKVLGNEQY
TRBV18	NA	TRBJ1-3	ASSTGTNSGNTIY
TRBV5-5	NA	TRBJ1-4	ASSGHRPTGSEKLF
TRBV5-6	NA	TRBJ1-1	ASSLGGQGPGAF
TRBV6-1	few	TRBJ2-4	ASSELGTGGIQY
TRBV19	NA	TRBJ2-1	ASSIGLADNEQF
TRBV13	NA	TRBJ1-4	ASSSLPGQGIEKLF
TRBV5-1	NA	TRBJ2-5	ASSLAVGQQETQY
TRBV30	NA	TRBJ1-1	AWSWDRVTEAF
TRBV5-1	NA	TRBJ1-1	ASSLGQGSYTEAF
TRBV4-1	NA	TRBJ1-5	ASSALGEGSNQPQH
TRBV14	NA	TRBJ2-5	ASSPWTGEGETQY
TRBV5-1	NA	TRBJ2-7	ASSLAGTSGRSTFGEQY
TRBV29-1	few	TRBJ1-2	SVDRANLGGYT
TRBV3-1/TRBV3-2	NA	TRBJ1-2	ASSPTGAGGYT
TRBV5-1	NA	TRBJ2-1	ASSDRDRVYTDEQF
TRBV9	NA	TRBJ2-3	ASSVSGGAVDTQY
TRBV15	NA	TRBJ2-2	ATSRALTSGNTGELF
TRBV5-4	NA	TRBJ2-2	ASSAGLAGEIDTGELF
TRBV3-1/TRBV3-2	once	TRBJ1-1	ASSQDRGSAEAF
TRBV5-1	NA	TRBJ2-3	ASSLALMGPDTQY
TRBV27	NA	TRBJ1-2	ASSLRAGGRGYT
TRBV27	few	TRBJ2-2	ASRQGLPTGELF
TRBV6-5	NA	TRBJ1-1	ASSALTGPEAF
TRBV3-1/TRBV3-2	NA	TRBJ2-3	ASAGTGSTDTQY
TRBV5-3	NA	TRBJ1-5	ARSFTGTGISNQPQH
TRBV19	NA	TRBJ1-1	ASRPLDRPNTEAF
TRBV7-9	NA	TRBJ2-5	ASSLAASGKRTQY
TRBV5-6	NA	TRBJ2-3	ASSFGDTQY
TRBV5-8	NA	TRBJ1-1	ASSQQGASTEAF
TRBV30	NA	TRBJ2-2	AWARGRTTGELF
TRBV11-2	NA	TRBJ1-2	ASSLTGVGGYT
TRBV20-1	NA	TRBJ1-4	SASSRGFNEKLF
TRBV5-1	NA	TRBJ2-5	ASSLLGQQETQY
TRBV19	NA	TRBJ1-2	ASKGEWAAWAGYT
TRBV7-8	NA	TRBJ2-2	ASSPSVTSGELF
TRBV7-3	NA	TRBJ2-2	ASSPLNTGELF
TRBV7-2	NA	TRBJ1-1	ASSLLEHLNTEAF
TRBV28	NA	TRBJ2-7	ASTGRSYEQY
TRBV27	once	TRBJ2-7	ASSSTASEQY
TRBV5-1	NA	TRBJ2-1	ASSLGQGAPNEQF